This T cell receptor (beta chain) was sequenced during a study of cytomegalovirus exposure and HLA in healthy donors. From germline, CDR1 is SGHKS and CDR2 YYEKEE (reference sequence). V lost 2 bases, J lost 2 bases, and 5 bases lay in between. The CDR3 spans 13 residues. Researchers ran the PCR with 60 Vbeta and 13 Jbeta primers. TCRdb's table, derived via immunoSEQ multiplex PCR, lists solely in-frame clones and lacks some. The table shows fewer than 85,000 clones, with 55% to 85% occurring only once. In its sample, this clone was seen a few times. The chain combines TRBV5-5 with TRBJ1-5; D is perhaps TRBD1 (5 bases). This receptor was taken from a woman in her 40s in good health and CMV-seropositive. Sequencing was done on a sample of PBMCs. The CDR3 loop is CASSLQGNQPQHF. The CDR3 coding sequence is TGTGCCAGCAGCTTACAGGGCAATCAGCCCCAGCATTTT. Complete variable domain (other parts from reference TRBV5-5 and TRBJ1-5): DAGVTQSPTHLIKTRGQQVTLRCSPISGHKSVSWYQQVLGQGPQFIFQYYEKEERGRGNFPDRFSARQFPNYSSELNVNALLLGDSALYLCASSLQGNQPQHFGDGTRLSIL.